The entry below describes one TCR beta chain. Its antigen is undetermined. These data originate in a study of T cells after yellow fever vaccination. About the study: SMART-Seq v4 Ultra Low Input prepared the low-cell-number fractions.

5'RACE template switching generated TCR cDNA, adding a universal primer site and UMIs. From the 5' RACE reads, TCRdb called clonotypes with MiXCR, one entry per CDR3 protein. The sample holds about 360,000 distinct CDR3 sequences, around 6.4% seen once. The germline CDR1 and CDR2 sequences are LGHNA and YSLEER. With 0 bases removed from V and 5 bases from J, the gap between germline ends came to 14 bases. The CDR3 extends over 15 amino acids. General study results and limits: The booster response re-showed most primary clones: 96% CD4, over 80% CD8. Researchers noted that a small share of clonotypes showed up in both CD4 and CD8 compartments.

The chain uses TRBV4-3 and TRBJ2-7; D uncertain. Sequenced material: PBMCs, taken 5 days after the yellow fever booster vaccination. This receptor was identified in a man between 25 and 39 years old who received the YFV17D yellow fever vaccine. Written as DNA, the CDR3 is TGCGCCAGCAGCCAAGATCGGATGTTAAGCGACGAGCAGTACTTC. Translated: CASSQDRMLSDEQYF.